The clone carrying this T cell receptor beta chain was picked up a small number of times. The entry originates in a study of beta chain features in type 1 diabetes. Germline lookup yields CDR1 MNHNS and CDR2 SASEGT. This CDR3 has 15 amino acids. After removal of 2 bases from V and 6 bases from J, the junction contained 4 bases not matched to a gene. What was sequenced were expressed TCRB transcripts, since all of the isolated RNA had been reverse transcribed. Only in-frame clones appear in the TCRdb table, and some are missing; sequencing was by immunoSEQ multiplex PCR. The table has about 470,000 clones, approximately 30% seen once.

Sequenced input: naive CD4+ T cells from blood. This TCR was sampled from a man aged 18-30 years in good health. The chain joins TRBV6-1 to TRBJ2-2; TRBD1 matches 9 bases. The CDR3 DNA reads TGTGCCAGCAGTGAACGGACAGGGGCTCCCGGGGAGCTGTTTTTT. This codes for CASSERTGAPGELFF.